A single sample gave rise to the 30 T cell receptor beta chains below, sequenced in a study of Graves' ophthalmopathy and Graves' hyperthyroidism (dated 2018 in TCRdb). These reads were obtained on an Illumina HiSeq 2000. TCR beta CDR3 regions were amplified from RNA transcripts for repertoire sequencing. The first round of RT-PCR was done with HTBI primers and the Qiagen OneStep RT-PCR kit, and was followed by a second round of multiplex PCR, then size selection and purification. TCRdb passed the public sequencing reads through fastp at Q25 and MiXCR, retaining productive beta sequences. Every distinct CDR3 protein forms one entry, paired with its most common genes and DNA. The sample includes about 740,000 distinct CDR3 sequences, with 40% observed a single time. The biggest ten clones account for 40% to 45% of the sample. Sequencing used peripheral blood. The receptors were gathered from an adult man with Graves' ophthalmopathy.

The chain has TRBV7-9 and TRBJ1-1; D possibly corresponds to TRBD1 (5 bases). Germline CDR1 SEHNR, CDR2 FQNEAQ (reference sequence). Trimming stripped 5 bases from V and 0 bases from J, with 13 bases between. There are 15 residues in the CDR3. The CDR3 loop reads CASSRLGAMNTEAFF. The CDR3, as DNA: TGTGCCAGCAGCCGCCTCGGGGCCATGAACACTGAAGCTTTCTTT.

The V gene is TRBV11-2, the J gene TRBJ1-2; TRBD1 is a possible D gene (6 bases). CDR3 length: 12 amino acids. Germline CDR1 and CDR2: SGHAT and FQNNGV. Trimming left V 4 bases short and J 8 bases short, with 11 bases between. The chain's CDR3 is CASSYRDLGYTF. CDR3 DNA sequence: TGTGCCAGCAGCTACAGGGATTTGGGCTACACCTTC.

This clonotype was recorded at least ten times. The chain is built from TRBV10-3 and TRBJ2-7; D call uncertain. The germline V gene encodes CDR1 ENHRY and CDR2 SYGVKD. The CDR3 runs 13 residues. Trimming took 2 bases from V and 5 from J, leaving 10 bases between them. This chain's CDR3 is CAISEDQINEQYF. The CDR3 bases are TGTGCCATCAGTGAGGACCAAATTAACGAGCAGTACTTC.

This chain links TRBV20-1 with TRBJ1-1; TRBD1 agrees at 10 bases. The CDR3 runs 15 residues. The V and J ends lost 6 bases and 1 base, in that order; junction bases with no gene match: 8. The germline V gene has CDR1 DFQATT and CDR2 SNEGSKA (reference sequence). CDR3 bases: TGCAGTGCCCTCTCTTGGGACAGGGGGAACACTGAAGCTTTCTTT. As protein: CSALSWDRGNTEAFF.

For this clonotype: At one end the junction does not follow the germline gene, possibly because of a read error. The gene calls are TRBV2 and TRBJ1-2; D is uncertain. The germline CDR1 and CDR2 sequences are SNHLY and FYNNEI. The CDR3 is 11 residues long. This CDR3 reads CVSAVKVGYTF. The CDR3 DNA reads TGTGTCAGCGCCGTCAAGGTCGGCTACACCTTC.

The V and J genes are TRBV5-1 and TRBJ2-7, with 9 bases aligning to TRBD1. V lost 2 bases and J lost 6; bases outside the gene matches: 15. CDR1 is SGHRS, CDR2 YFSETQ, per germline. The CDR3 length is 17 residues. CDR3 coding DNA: TGCGCCAGCAGCTTTGGCCTTTTGGGACAGGGAGTCGTCGAGCAGTACTTC. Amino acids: CASSFGLLGQGVVEQYF.

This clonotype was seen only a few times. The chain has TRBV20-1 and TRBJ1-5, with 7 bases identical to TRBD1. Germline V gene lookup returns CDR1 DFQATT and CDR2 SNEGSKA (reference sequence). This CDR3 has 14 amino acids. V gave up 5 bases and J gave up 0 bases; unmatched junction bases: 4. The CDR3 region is CSAGTDYSNQPQHF. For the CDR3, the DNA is TGCAGTGCTGGGACAGATTATAGCAATCAGCCCCAGCATTTT.

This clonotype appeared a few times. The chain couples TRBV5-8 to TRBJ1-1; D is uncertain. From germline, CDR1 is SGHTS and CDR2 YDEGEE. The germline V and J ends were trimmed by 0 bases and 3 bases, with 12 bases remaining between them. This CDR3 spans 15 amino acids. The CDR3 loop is CASSLGGREDTEAFF. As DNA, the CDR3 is TGTGCCAGCAGCTTGGGGGGTCGTGAGGACACTGAAGCTTTCTTT. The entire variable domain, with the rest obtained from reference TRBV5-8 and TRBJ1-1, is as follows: EAGVTQSPTHLIKTRGQQATLRCSPISGHTSVYWYQQALGLGLQFLLWYDEGEERNRGNFPPRFSGRQFPNYSSELNVNALELEDSALYLCASSLGGREDTEAFFGQGTRLTVV.

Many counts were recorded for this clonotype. CDR3 sequence: CSVVGVSGANVLTF. The DNA for the CDR3 is TGCAGCGTTGTGGGGGTCTCTGGGGCCAACGTCCTGACTTTC. The chain uses TRBV29-1 and TRBJ2-6, with D perhaps matching TRBD1 or TRBD2 (5 bases each). V lost 4 bases and J lost 0, with 7 bases in between. This CDR3 is built from 14 residues. From germline, CDR1 is SQVTM and CDR2 ANQGSEA.

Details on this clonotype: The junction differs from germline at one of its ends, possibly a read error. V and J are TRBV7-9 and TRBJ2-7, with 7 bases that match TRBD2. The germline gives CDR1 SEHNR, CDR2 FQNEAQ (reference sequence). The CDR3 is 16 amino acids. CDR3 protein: CASSQAFSGVRYEQYF. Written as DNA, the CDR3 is TGCGCCAGCAGCCAAGCGTTCAGCGGGGTCCGCTACGAGCAGTACTTC.

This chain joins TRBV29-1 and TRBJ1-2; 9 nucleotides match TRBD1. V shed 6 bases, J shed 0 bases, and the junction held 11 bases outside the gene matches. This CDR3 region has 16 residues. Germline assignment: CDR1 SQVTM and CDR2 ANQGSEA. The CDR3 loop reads CSVLQGAANTNYGYTF. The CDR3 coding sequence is TGCAGCGTCCTACAGGGGGCAGCTAATACTAACTATGGCTACACCTTC.

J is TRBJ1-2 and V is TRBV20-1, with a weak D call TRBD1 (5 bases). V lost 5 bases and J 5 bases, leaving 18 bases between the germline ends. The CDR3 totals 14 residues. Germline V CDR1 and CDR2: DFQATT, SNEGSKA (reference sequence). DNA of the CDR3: TGCAGTGCTCTCAGCAACCAGGGCCTATATGGCTACACCTTC. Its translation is CSALSNQGLYGYTF.

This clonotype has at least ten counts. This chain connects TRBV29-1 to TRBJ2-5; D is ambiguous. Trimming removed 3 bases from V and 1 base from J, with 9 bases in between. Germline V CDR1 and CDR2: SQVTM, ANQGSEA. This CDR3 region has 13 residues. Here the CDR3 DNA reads TGCAGCGTTGAGTGGGCTGCCCAAGAGACCCAGTACTTC. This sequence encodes CSVEWAAQETQYF.

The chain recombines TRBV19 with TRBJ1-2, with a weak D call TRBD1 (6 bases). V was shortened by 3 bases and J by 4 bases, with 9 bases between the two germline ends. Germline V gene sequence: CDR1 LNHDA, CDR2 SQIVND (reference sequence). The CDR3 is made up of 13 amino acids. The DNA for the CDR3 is TGTGCCAGTAGTATGGGCAGGGGCTATGGCTACACCTTC. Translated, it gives CASSMGRGYGYTF.

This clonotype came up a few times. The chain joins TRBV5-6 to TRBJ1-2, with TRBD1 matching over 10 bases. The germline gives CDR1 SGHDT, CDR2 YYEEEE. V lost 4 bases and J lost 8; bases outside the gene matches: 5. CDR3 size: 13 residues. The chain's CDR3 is CASSKDRGFGYTF. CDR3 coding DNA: TGTGCCAGCAGCAAGGACAGGGGGTTCGGCTACACCTTC.

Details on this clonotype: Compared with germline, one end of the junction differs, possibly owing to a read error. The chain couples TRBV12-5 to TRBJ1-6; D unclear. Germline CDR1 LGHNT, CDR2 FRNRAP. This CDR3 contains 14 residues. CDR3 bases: TGTGCCAGTGAGCCAGAAGACTATAATTCACCCCTCCACTTT. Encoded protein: CASEPEDYNSPLHF.

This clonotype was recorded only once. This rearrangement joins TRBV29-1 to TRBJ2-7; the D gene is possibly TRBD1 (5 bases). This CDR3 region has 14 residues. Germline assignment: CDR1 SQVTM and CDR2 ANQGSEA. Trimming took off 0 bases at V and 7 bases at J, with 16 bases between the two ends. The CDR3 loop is CSVEDVGVASEQYF. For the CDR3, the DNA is TGCAGCGTTGAAGATGTAGGGGTGGCGAGTGAGCAGTACTTC.

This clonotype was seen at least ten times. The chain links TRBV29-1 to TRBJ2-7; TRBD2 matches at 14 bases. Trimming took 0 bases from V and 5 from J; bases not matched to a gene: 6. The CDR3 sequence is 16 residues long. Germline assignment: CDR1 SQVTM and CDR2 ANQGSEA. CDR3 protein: CSVEDRGTSGSNEQYF. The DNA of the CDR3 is TGCAGCGTTGAAGATCGCGGGACTAGCGGGAGCAACGAGCAGTACTTC.

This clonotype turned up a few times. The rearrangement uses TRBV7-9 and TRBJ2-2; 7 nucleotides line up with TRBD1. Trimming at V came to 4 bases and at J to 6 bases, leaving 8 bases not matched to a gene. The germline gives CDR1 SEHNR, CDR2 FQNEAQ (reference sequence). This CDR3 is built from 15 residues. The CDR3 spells CASSSDRTGPGELFF. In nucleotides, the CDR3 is TGTGCCAGCAGCTCGGACAGGACGGGTCCCGGGGAGCTGTTTTTT.

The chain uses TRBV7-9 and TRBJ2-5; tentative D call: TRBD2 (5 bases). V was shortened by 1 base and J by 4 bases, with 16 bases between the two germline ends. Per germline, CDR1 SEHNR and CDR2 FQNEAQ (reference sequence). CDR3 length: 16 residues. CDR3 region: CASSLDQSGVGETQYF. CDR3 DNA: TGTGCCAGCAGCTTAGATCAGTCCGGGGTCGGAGAGACCCAGTACTTC.

The CDR3: CASSDRGYYNSPLHF. The CDR3 DNA is TGTGCCAGCTCGGACAGGGGGTATTATAATTCACCCCTCCACTTT. The chain combines TRBV11-1 with TRBJ1-6; 10 positions agree with TRBD1. Germline lookup yields CDR1 SGHAT and CDR2 FQDESV (reference sequence). Germline trimming cut 8 bases from V and 4 bases from J; bases unmatched to any gene: 5. CDR3 length: 15 residues.

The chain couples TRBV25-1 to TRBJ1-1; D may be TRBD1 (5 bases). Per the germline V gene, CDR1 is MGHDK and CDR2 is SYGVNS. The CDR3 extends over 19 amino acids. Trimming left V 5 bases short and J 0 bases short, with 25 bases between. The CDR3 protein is CASSYSGGGTRAMNTEAFF. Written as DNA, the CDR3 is TGTGCCAGCAGTTACTCCGGGGGGGGGACGCGCGCCATGAACACTGAAGCTTTCTTT. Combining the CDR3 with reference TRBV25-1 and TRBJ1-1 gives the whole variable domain EADIYQTPRYLVIGTGKKITLECSQTMGHDKMYWYQQDPGMELHLIHYSYGVNSTEKGDLSSESTVSRIRTEHFPLTLESARPSHTSQYLCASSYSGGGTRAMNTEAFFGQGTRLTVV.

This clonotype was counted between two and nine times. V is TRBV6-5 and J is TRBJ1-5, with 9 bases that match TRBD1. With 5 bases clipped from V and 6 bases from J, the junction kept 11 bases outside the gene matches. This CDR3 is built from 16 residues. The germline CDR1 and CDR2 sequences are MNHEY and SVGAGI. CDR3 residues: CASSPGAEDRGQPQHF. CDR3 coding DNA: TGTGCCAGCAGTCCCGGGGCCGAGGACAGGGGTCAGCCCCAGCATTTT.

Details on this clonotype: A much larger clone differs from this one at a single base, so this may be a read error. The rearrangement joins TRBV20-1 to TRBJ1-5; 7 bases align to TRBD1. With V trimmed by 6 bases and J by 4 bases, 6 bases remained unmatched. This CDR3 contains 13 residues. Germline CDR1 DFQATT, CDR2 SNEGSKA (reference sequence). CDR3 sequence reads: CSAPGQENQPQHF. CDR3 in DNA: TGCAGTGCCCCTGGACAGGAAAATCAGCCCCAGCATTTT.

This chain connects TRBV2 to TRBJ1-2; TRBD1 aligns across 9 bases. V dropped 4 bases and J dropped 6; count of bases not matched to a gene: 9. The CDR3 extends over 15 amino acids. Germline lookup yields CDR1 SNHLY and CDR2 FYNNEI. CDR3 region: CASSVSRTGENGYTF. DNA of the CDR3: TGTGCCAGCAGTGTAAGCAGGACAGGGGAAAATGGCTACACCTTC.

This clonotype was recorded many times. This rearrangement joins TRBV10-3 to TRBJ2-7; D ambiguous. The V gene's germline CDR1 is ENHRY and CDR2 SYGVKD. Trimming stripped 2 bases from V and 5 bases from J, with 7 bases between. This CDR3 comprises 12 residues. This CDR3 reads CAISEGQDEQYF. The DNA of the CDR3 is TGTGCCATCAGTGAGGGGCAGGACGAGCAGTACTTC.

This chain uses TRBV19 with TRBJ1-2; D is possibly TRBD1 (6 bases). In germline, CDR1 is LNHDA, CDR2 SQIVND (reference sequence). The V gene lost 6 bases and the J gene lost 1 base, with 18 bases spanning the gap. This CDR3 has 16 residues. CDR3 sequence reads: CASSKLTGDDNYGYTF. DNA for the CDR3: TGTGCCAGTAGCAAATTGACAGGAGATGATAACTATGGCTACACCTTC.

CDR3 sequence: CASSLQITTSGGSYEQYF. The DNA of the CDR3 is TGTGCCAGCAGCTTACAAATAACCACTAGCGGGGGATCCTACGAGCAGTACTTC. This rearrangement joins TRBV11-2 to TRBJ2-5; the match to TRBD2 covers 11 bases. Gene TRBJ2-7 matches the end of the DNA better, so the J call may be wrong. The CDR3 has 18 residues. Germline CDR1 SGHAT, CDR2 FQNNGV.

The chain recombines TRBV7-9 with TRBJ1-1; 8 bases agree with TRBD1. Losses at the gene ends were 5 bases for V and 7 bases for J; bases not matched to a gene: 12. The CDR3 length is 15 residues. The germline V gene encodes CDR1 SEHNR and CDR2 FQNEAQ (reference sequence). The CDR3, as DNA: TGTGCCAGCAGCCCTACCAGACAGGGGTATATTGAAGCTTTCTTT. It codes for CASSPTRQGYIEAFF.

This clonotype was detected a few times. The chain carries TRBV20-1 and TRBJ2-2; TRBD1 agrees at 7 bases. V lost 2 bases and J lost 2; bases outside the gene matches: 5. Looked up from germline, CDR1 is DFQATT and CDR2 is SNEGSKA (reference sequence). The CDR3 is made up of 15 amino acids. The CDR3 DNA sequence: TGCAGTGCTAGAAAGGGGGCGAAAAACACCGGGGAGCTGTTTTTT. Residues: CSARKGAKNTGELFF.